This TCR beta chain was captured in a study of T cell responses to AZD1222 COVID-19 vaccine. Assay used: immunoSEQ multiplex PCR; TCRdb lists only in-frame clones, some missing. The top ten hold approximately 5.6% of the sample, which has roughly 110,000 clones, approximately 90% seen once. The CDR3 is 12 amino acids. The V gene lost 6 bases and the J gene lost 4 bases, with 6 bases spanning the gap. Germline V gives CDR1 SGHVS, CDR2 FNYEAQ. The sequences come from peripheral blood, collected 28 days after the second AZD1222 dose. The receptor was derived from an adult who received the AZD1222 COVID-19 vaccine. The chain has TRBV7-6 and TRBJ2-2; tentatively, D is TRBD1 (6 bases). CDR3: CASRGGTGELFF. The DNA of the CDR3 is TGTGCCAGCAGAGGGGGCACCGGGGAGCTGTTTTTT. The full variable domain, with the rest looked up from reference TRBV7-6 and TRBJ2-2, is GAGVSQSPRYKVTKRGQDVALRCDPISGHVSLYWYRQALGQGPEFLTYFNYEAQQDKSGLPNDRFSAERPEGSISTLTIQRTEQRDSAMYRCASRGGTGELFFGEGSRLTVL.